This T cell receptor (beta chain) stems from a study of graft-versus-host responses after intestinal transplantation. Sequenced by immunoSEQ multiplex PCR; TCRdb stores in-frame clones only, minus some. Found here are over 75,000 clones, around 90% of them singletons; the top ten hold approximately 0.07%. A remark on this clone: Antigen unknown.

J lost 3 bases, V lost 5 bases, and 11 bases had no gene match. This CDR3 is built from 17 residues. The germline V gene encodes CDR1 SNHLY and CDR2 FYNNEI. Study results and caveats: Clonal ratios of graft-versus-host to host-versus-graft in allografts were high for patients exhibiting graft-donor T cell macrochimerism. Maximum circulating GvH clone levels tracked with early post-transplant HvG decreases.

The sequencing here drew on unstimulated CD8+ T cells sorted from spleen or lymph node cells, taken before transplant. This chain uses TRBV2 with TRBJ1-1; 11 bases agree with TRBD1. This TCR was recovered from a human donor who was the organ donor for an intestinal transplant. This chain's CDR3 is CASSNRKGQGADTEAFF. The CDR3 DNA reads TGTGCCAGCAGTAACAGAAAAGGACAGGGGGCGGACACTGAAGCTTTCTTT.